This TCR beta chain is drawn from a study of blood T cell repertoires in COVID-19. Looked up from germline, CDR1 is KGHSH and CDR2 is LQKENI. This CDR3 is 16 amino acids long. V dropped 0 bases and J dropped 5; count of bases not matched to a gene: 6. The repertoire was sequenced with immunoSEQ multiplex PCR; TCRdb's copy has only in-frame clones and lacks some. The table includes around 60,000 clones, roughly four fifths detected once. Sequencing was carried out using peripheral blood. The receptor's source is a man aged 80 or over with acute or convalescent COVID-19. The V call is TRBV18, the J call TRBJ1-2, with 10 bases matching TRBD1. The CDR3 protein is CASSPPETGGRYGYTF. CDR3 DNA sequence: TGTGCCAGCTCACCACCGGAGACAGGGGGCAGGTATGGCTACACCTTC.